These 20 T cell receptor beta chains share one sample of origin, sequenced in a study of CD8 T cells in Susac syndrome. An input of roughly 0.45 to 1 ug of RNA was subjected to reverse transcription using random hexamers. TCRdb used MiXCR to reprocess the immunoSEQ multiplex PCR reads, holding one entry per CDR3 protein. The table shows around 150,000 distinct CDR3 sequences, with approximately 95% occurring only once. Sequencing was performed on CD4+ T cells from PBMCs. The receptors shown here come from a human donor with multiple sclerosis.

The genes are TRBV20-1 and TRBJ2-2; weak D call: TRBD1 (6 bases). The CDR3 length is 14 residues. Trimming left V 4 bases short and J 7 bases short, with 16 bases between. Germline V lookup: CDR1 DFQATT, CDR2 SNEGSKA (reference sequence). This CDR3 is CSANILRGGGELFF. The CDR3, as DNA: TGCAGTGCTAACATCCTCAGGGGTGGCGGGGAGCTGTTTTTT.

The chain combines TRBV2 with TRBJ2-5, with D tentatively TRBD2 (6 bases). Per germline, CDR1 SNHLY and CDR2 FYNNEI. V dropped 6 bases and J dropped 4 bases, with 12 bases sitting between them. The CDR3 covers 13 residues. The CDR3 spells CASRGGVLETQYF. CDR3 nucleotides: TGTGCCAGCAGGGGCGGGGTTCTAGAGACCCAGTACTTC.

CDR3 in amino acids: CASSISGREWGETQYF. Here the CDR3 DNA reads TGCGCCAGCAGCATCTCGGGCAGGGAGTGGGGGGAGACCCAGTACTTC. The chain carries TRBV4-3 and TRBJ2-5; D tentatively fits TRBD1 or TRBD2 (5 bases each). V shed 5 bases and J shed 5 bases, with 21 bases lying between them. The CDR3 totals 16 residues. The germline gives CDR1 LGHNA, CDR2 YSLEER.

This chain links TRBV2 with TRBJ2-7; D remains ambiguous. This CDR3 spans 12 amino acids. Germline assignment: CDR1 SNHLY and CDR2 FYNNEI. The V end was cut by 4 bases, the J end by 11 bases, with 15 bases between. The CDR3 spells CASSGLIFEEYF. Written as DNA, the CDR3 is TGTGCCAGCAGTGGACTCATTTTTGAGGAGTACTTC.

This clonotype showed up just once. The CDR3 is CSVEATGATNTEAFF. CDR3 coding DNA: TGCAGCGTTGAAGCCACAGGGGCGACTAACACTGAAGCTTTCTTT. This rearrangement joins TRBV29-1 to TRBJ1-1; 7 nucleotides agree with TRBD1. The CDR3 has 15 amino acids. The V and J ends lost 1 base and 2 bases, in that order; junction bases with no gene match: 7. Germline V lookup: CDR1 SQVTM, CDR2 ANQGSEA.

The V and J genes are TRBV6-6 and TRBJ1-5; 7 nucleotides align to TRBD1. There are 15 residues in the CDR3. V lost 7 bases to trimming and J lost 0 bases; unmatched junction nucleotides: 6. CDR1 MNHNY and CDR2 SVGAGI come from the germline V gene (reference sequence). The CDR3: CASKHGTVSNQPQHF. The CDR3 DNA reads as TGTGCCAGCAAACACGGGACAGTTAGCAATCAGCCCCAGCATTTT.

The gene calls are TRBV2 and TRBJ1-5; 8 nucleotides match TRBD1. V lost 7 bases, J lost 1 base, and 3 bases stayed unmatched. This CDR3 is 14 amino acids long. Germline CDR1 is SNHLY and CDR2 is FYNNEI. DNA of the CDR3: TGTGCCAGCAACGGACAGGGCAGCAATCAGCCCCAGCATTTT. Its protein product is CASNGQGSNQPQHF.

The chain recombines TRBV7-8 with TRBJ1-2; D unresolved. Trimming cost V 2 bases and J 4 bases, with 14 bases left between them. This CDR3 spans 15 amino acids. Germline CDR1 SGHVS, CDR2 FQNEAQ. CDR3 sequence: CASSLRSERAYGYTF. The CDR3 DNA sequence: TGTGCCAGCAGCTTACGTTCGGAGAGGGCCTATGGCTACACCTTC.

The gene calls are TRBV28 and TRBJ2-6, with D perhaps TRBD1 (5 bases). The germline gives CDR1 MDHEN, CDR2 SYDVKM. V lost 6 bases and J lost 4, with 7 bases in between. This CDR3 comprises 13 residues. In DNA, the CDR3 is TGTGCCAGCAGCTGGACAGGGGCCAACGTCCTGACTTTC. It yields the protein CASSWTGANVLTF. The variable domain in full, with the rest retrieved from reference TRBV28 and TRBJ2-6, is DVKVTQSSRYLVKRTGEKVFLECVQDMDHENMFWYRQDPGLGLRLIYFSYDVKMKEKGDIPEGYSVSREKKERFSLILESASTNQTSMYLCASSWTGANVLTFGAGSRLTVL.

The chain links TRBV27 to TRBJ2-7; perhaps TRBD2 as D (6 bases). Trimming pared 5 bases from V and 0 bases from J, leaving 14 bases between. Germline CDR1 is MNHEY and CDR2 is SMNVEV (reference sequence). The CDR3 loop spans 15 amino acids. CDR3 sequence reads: CASSVREVPSYEQYF. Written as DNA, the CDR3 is TGTGCCAGCAGTGTCAGGGAGGTACCCTCCTACGAGCAGTACTTC.

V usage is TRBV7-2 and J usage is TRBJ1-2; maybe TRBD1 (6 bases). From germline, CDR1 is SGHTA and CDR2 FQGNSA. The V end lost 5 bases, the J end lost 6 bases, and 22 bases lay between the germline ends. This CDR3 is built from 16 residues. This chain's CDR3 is CASSPDRGGGKHGYTF. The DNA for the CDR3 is TGTGCCAGCAGCCCCGACAGAGGGGGGGGTAAACATGGCTACACCTTC.

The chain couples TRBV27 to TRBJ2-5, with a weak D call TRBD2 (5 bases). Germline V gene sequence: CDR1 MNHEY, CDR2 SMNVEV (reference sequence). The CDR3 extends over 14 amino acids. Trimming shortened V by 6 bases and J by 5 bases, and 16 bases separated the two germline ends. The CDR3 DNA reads TGTGCCAGCAGCTCTTCGGGATCGGAGGAGACCCAGTACTTC. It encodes CASSSSGSEETQYF.

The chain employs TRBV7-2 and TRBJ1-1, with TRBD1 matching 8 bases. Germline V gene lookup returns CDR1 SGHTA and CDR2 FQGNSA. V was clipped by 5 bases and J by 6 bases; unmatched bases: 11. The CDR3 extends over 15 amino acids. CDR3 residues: CASSQGQGPWAEAFF. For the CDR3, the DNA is TGTGCCAGCAGCCAAGGACAGGGCCCCTGGGCTGAAGCTTTCTTT. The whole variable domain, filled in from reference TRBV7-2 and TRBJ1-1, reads GAGVSQSPSNKVTEKGKDVELRCDPISGHTALYWYRQSLGQGLEFLIYFQGNSAPDKSGLPSDRFSAERTGGSVSTLTIQRTQQEDSAVYLCASSQGQGPWAEAFFGQGTRLTVV.

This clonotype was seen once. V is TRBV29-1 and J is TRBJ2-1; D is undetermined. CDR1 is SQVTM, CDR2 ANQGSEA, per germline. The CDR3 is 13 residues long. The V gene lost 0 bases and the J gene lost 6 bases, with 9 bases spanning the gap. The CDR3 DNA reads TGCAGCGTTGAAGATAAGCATCGCAATGAGCAGTTCTTC. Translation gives CSVEDKHRNEQFF.

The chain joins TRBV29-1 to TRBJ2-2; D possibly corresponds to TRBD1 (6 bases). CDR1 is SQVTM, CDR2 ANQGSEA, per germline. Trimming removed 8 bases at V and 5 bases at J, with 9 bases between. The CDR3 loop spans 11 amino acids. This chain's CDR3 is CSFQGTGELFF. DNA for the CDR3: TGCAGCTTTCAGGGGACCGGGGAGCTGTTTTTT.

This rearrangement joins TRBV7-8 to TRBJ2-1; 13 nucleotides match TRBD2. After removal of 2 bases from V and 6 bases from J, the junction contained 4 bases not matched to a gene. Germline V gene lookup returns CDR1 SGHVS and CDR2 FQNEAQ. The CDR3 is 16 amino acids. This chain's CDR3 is CASSLRGLAGVNEQFF. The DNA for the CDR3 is TGTGCCAGCAGCTTACGCGGACTAGCGGGAGTCAATGAGCAGTTCTTC.

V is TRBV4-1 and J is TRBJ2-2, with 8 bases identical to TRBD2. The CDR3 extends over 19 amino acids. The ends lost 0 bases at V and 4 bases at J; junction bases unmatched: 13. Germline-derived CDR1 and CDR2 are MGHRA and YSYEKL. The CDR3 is CASSQDRFPAGVLTGELFF. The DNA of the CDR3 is TGCGCCAGCAGCCAAGACCGGTTCCCAGCGGGAGTACTCACCGGGGAGCTGTTTTTT.

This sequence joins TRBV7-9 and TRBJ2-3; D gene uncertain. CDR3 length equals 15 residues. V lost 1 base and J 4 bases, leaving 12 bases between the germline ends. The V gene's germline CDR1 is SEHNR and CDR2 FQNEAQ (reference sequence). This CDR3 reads CASSLGGSAADTQYF. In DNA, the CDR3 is TGTGCCAGCAGCTTAGGAGGATCAGCAGCAGATACGCAGTATTTT.

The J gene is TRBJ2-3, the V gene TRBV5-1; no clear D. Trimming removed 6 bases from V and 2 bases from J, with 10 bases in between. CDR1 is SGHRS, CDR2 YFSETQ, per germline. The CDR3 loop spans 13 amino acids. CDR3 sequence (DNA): TGCGCCAGCACCCCTATTCCCACAGATACGCAGTATTTT. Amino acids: CASTPIPTDTQYF.

The CDR3: CASSVIPQNTEAFF. The CDR3 nucleotides read TGTGCCAGCAGCGTCATACCCCAGAACACTGAAGCTTTCTTT. The chain joins TRBV9 to TRBJ1-1, with D hard to call. CDR1 SGDLS and CDR2 YYNGEE come from the germline V gene. Trimming cost V 2 bases and J 1 base, with 9 bases left between them. CDR3 size: 14 residues.